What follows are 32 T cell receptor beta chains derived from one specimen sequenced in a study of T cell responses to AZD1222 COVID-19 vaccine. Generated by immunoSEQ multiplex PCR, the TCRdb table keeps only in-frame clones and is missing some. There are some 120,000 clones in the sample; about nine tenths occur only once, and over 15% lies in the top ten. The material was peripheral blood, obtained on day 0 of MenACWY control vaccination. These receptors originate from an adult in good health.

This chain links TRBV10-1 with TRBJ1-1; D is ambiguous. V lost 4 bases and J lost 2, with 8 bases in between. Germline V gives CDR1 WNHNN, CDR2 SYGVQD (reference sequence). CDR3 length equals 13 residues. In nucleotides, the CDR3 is TGCGCCAGCAGTGTAGGCCTCAACACTGAAGCTTTCTTT. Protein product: CASSVGLNTEAFF.

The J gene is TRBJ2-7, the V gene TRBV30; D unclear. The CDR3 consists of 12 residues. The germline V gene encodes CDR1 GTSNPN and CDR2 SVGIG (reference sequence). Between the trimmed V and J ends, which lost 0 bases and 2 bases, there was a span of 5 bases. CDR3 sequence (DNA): TGTGCCTGGAGTGTCTGGCCCTACGAGCAGTACTTC. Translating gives CAWSVWPYEQYF.

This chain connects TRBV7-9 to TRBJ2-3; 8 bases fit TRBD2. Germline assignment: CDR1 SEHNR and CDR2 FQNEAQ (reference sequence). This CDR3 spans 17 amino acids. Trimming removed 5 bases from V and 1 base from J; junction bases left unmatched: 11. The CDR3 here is CASSRGLREVGTDTQYF. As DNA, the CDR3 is TGTGCCAGCAGCCGAGGGTTGCGGGAGGTGGGCACAGATACGCAGTATTTT.

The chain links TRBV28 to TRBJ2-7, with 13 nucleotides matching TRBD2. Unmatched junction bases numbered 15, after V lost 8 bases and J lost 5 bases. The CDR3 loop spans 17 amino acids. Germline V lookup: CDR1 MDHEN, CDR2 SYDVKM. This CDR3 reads CASDPRTSGSRTHEQYF. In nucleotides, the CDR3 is TGTGCCAGCGACCCCCGGACTAGCGGGAGTAGAACCCACGAGCAGTACTTC.

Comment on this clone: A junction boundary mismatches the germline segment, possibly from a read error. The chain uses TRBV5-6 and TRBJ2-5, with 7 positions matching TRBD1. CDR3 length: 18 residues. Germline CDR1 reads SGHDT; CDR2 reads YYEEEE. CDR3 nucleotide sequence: TGTGCCAGCAGCCCCCGGTGGGCTACGGGACAGAGCCAAGAGTCCCAGTACTTC. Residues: CASSPRWATGQSQESQYF.

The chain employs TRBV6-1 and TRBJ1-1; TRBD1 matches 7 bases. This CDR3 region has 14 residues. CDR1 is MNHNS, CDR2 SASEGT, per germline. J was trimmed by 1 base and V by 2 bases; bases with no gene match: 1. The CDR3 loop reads CASSENRGNTEAFF. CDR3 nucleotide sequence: TGTGCCAGCAGTGAAAACAGGGGGAACACTGAAGCTTTCTTT.

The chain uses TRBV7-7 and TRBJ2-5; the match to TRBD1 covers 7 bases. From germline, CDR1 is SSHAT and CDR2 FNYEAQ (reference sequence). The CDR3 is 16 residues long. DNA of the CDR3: TGTGCTAGTACTAAGCCCGACAGGGCACTAATCGAGACCCAGTACTTC. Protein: CASTKPDRALIETQYF.

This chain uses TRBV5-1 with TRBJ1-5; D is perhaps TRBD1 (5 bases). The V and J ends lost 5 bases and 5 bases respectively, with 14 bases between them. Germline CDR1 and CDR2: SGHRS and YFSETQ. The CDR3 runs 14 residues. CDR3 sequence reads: CASSPRGRDQPQHF. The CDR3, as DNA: TGCGCCAGCAGTCCCCGGGGGAGGGATCAGCCCCAGCATTTT.

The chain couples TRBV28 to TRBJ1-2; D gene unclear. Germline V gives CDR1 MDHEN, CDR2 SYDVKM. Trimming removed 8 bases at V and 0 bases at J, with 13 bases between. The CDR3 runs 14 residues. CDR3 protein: CASGNGPANYGYTF. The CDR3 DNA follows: TGTGCCAGCGGAAACGGGCCTGCTAACTATGGCTACACCTTC.

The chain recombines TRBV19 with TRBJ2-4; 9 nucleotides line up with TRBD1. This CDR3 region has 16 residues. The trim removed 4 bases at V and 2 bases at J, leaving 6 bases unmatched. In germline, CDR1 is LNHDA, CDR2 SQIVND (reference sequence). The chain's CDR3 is CASSTGTGRPKNIQYF. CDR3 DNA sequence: TGTGCCAGTAGTACGGGGACAGGGAGGCCCAAAAACATTCAGTACTTC.

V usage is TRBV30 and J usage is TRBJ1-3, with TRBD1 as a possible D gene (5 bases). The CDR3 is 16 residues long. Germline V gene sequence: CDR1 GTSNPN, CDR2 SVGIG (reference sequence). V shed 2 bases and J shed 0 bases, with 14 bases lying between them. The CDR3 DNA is TGTGCCTGGAGTAGGGTAGGGGCCTACTCTGGAAACACCATATATTTT. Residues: CAWSRVGAYSGNTIYF.

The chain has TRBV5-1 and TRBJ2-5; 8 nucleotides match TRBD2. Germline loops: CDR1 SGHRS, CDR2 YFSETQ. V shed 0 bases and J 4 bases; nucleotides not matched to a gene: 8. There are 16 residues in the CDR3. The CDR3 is CASSLVLAGQSETQYF. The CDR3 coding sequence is TGCGCCAGCAGCTTGGTCCTAGCGGGTCAATCAGAGACCCAGTACTTC.

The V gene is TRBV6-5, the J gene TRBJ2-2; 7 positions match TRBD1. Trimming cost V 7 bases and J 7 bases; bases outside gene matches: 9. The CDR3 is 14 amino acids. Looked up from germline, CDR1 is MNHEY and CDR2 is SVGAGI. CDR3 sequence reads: CASTPKRGHGELFF. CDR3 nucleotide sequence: TGTGCCAGCACTCCCAAGAGGGGGCACGGGGAGCTGTTTTTT.

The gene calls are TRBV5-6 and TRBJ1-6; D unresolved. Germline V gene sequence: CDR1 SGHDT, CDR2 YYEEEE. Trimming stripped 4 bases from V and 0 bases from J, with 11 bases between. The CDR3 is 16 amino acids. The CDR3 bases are TGTGCCAGCAGCAGCCGGAGGAGCTCCTATAATTCACCCCTCCACTTT. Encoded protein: CASSSRRSSYNSPLHF.

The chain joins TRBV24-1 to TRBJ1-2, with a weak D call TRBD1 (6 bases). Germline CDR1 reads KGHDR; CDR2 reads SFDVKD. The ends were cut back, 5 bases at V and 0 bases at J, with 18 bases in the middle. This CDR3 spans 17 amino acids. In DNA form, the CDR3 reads TGTGCCACCAGTGGTCCGGGACATGGTGCTTCTAACTATGGCTACACCTTC. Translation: CATSGPGHGASNYGYTF.

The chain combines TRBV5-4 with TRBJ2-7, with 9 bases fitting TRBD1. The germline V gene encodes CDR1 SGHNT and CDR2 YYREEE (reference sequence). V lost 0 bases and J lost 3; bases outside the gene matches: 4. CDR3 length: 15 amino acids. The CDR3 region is CASSLGGQGFYEQYF. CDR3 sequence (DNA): TGTGCCAGCAGCTTGGGGGGACAGGGCTTCTACGAGCAGTACTTC.

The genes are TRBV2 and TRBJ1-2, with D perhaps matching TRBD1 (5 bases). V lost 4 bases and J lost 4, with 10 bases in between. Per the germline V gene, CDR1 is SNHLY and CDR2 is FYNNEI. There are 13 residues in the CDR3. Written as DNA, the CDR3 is TGTGCCAGCAGTGTTGGACAATCCTATGGCTACACCTTC. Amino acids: CASSVGQSYGYTF.

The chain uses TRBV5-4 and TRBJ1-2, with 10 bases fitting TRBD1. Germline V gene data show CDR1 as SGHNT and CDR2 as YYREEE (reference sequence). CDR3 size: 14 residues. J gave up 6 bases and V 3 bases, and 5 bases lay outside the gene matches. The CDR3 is CASSYGTGDDGYTF. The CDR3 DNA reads TGTGCCAGCAGCTATGGGACAGGGGACGATGGCTACACCTTC. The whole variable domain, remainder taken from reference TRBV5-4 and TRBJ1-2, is ETGVTQSPTHLIKTRGQQVTLRCSSQSGHNTVSWYQQALGQGPQFIFQYYREEENGRGNFPPRFSGLQFPNYSSELNVNALELDDSALYLCASSYGTGDDGYTFGSGTRLTVV.

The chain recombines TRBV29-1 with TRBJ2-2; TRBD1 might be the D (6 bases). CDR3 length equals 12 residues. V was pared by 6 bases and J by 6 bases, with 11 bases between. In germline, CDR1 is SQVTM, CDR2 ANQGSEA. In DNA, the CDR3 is TGCAGCGTCGCAACAGGGCCCGGGGAGCTGTTTTTT. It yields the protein CSVATGPGELFF.

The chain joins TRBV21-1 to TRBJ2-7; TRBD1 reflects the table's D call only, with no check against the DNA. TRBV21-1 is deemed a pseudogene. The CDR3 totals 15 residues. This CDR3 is CASSKQKGANYEQYF. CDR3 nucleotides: TGTGCCAGCAGCAAACAAAAGGGGGCGAACTACGAGCAGTACTTC.

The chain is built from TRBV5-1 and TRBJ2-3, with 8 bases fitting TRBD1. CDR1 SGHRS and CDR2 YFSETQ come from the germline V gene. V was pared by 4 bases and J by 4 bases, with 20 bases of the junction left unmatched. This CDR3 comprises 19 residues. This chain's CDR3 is CASSHGTGNRLIGADTQYF. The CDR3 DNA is TGCGCCAGCAGCCACGGGACAGGAAACAGGTTGATTGGGGCAGATACGCAGTATTTT.

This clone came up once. The CDR3 loop reads CASSLVFSTEAFF. In DNA form, the CDR3 reads TGCGCCAGCAGCTTGGTATTTTCCACTGAAGCTTTCTTT. The J gene is TRBJ1-1, the V gene TRBV5-1; D call uncertain. The CDR3 is 13 residues long. Germline lookup yields CDR1 SGHRS and CDR2 YFSETQ. V gave up 0 bases and J gave up 4 bases, with 7 bases separating them. The full variable domain, with the rest looked up from reference TRBV5-1 and TRBJ1-1, is KAGVTQTPRYLIKTRGQQVTLSCSPISGHRSVSWYQQTPGQGLQFLFEYFSETQRNKGNFPGRFSGRQFSNSRSEMNVSTLELGDSALYLCASSLVFSTEAFFGQGTRLTVV.

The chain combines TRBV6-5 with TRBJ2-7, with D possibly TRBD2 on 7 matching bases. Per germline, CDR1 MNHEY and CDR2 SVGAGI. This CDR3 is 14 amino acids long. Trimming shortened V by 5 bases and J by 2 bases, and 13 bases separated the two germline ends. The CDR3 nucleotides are TGTGCCAGCAGTCCTTCGGGGGGCCCCTACGAGCAGTACTTC. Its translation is CASSPSGGPYEQYF.

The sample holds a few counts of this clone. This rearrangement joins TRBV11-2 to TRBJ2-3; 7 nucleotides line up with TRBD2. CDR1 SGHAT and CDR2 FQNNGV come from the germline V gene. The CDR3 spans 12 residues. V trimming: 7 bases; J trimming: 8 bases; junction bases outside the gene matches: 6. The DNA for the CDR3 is TGTGCCAGCAATCTCTGGGGGGGTACGCAGTATTTT. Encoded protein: CASNLWGGTQYF.

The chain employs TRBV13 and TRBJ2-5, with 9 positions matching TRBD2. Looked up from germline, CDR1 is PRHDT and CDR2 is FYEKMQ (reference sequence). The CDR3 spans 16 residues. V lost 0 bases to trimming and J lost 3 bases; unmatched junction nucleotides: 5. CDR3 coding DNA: TGTGCCAGCAGCTTAGGGGCTAGCGGGGTCAAAGAGACCCAGTACTTC. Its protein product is CASSLGASGVKETQYF.

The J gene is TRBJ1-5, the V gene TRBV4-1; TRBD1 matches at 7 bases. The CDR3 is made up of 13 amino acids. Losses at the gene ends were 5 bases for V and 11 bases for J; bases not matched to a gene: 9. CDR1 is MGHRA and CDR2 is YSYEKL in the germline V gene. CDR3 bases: TGCGCCAGCAGCACGGAGGGGGCAGGGACCCAGCATTTT. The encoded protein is CASSTEGAGTQHF.

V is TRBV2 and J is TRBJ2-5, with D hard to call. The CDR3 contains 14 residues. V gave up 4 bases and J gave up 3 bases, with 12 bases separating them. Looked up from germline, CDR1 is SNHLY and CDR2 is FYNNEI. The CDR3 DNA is TGTGCCAGCAGTGGGCGGACGGTGAAAGAGACCCAGTACTTC. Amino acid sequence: CASSGRTVKETQYF. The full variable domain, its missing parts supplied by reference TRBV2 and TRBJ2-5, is EPEVTQTPSHQVTQMGQEVILRCVPISNHLYFYWYRQILGQKVEFLVSFYNNEISEKSEIFDDQFSVERPDGSNFTLKIRSTKLEDSAMYFCASSGRTVKETQYFGPGTRLLVL.

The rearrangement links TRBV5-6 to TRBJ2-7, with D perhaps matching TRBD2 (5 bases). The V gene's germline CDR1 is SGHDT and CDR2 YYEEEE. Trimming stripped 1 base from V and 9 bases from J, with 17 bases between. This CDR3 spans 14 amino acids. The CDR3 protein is CASSLWGVQGGQYF. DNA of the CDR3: TGTGCCAGCAGCTTGTGGGGAGTCCAAGGCGGGCAGTACTTC.

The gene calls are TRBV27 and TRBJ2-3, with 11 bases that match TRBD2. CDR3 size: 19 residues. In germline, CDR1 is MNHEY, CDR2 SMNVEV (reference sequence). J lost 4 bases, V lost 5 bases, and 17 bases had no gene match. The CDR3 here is CASSPRGTSGTQGPDTQYF. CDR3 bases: TGTGCCAGCAGTCCACGGGGGACTAGCGGAACTCAAGGCCCAGATACGCAGTATTTT.

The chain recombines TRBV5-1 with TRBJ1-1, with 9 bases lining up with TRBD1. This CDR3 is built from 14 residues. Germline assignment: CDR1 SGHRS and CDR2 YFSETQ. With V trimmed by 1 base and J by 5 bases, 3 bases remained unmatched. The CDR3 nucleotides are TGCGCCAGCAGCTTGCGACAGGGGGGGACTGAAGCTTTCTTT. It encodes CASSLRQGGTEAFF.

This CDR3 is CAIGGGTTNEKLFF. CDR3 in DNA: TGTGCCATCGGGGGGGGCACGACTAATGAAAAACTGTTTTTT. This chain joins TRBV10-3 and TRBJ1-4, with D possibly matching TRBD1 (6 bases). Deletions cut 8 bases from V and 2 bases from J, with 12 bases between. The CDR3 totals 14 residues. Germline V gives CDR1 ENHRY, CDR2 SYGVKD.

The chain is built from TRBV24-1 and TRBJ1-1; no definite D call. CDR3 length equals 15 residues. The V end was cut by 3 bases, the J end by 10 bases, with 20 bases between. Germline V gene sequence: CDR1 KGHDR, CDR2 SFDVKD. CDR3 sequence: CATSDPLWGAGGAFF. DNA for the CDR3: TGTGCCACCAGTGATCCCCTGTGGGGTGCCGGAGGAGCTTTCTTT.